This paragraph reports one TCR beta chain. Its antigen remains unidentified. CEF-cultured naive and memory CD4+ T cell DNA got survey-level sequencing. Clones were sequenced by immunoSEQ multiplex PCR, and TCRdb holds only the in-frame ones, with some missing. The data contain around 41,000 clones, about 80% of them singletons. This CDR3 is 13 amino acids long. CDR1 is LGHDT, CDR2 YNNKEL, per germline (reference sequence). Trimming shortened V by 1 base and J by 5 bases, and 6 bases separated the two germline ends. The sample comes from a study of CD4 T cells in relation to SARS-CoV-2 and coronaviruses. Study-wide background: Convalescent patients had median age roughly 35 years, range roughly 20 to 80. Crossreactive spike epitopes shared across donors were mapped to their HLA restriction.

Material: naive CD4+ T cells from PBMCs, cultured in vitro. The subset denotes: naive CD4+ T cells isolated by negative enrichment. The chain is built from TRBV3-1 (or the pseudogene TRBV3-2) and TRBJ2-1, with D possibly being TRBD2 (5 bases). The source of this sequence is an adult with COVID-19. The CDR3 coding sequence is TGTGCCAGCAGCCAAGGGCGGGACAATGAGCAGTTCTTC. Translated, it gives CASSQGRDNEQFF.